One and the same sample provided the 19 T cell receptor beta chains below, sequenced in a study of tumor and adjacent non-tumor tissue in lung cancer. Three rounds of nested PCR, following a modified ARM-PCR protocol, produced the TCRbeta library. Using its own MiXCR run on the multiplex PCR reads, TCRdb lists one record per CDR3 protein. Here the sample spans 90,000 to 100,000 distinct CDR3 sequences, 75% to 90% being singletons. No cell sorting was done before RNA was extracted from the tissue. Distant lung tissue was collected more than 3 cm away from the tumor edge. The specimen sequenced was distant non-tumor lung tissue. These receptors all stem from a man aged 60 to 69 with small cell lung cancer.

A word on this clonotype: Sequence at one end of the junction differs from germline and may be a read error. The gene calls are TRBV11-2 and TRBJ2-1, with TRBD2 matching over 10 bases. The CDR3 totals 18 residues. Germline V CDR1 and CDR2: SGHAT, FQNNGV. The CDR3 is CTSNLRVAGGYYYNEQFF. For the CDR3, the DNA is TGTACCAGCAACTTAAGAGTAGCGGGAGGCTACTACTACAATGAGCAGTTCTTC.

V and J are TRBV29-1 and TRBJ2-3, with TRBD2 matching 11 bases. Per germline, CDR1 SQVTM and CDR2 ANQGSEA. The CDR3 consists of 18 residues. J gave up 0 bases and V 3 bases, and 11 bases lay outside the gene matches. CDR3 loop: CSVEGISGRGASTDTQYF. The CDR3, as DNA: TGCAGCGTTGAGGGGATTAGCGGGAGGGGTGCTAGCACAGATACGCAGTATTTT.

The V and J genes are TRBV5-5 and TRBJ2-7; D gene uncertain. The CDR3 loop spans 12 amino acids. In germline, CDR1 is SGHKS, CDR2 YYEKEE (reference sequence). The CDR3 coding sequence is TGTGCCGGCAGCTTAAATTTCAACGAGCATTACGTC. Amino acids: CAGSLNFNEHYV.

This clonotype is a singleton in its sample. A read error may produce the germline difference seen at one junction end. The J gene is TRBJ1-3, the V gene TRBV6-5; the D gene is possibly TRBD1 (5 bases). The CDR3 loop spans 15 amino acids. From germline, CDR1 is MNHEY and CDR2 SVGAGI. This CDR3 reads CVSTSTGPSGNTIYF. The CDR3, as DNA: TGTGTCAGCACCAGCACGGGACCCTCCGGAAACACCATATATTTT.

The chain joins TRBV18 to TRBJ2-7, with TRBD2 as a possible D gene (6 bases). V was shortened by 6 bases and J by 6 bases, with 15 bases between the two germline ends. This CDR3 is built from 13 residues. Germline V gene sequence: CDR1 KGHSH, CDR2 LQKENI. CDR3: CASSRDSFTEQYV. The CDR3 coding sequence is TGTGCCAGCTCGCGGGACTCCTTCACCGAGCAGTACGTC.

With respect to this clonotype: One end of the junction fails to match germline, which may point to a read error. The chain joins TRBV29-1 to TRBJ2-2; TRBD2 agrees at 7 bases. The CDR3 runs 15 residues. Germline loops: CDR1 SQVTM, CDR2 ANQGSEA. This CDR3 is CGVVAGAANTGELFF. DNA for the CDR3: TGCGGCGTTGTGGCGGGAGCCGCGAACACCGGGGAACTGTTTTTT.

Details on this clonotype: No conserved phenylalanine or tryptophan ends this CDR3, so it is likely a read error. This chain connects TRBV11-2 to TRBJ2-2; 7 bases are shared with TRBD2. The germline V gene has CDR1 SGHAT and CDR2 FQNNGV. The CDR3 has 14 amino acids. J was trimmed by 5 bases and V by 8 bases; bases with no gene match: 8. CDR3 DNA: TGTGCCAGCGCCTTAGCGCGGGAGACCGGGGAGCTGTTTTTA. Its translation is CASALARETGELFL.

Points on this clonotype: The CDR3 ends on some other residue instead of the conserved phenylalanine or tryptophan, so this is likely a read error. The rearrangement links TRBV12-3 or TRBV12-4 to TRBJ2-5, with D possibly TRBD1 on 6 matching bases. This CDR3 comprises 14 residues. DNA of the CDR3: TGTGCCAGCAGTTTAATGAACAGGGAAGAGTCCCAGTACTAC. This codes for CASSLMNREESQYY.

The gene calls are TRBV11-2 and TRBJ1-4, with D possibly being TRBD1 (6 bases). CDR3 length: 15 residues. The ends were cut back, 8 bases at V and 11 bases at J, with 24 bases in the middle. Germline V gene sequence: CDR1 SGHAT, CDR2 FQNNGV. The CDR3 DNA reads TGTGCCAGCGACCCGGGAGGGGGGGCGAGTGAGAAACTGTTTTTT. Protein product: CASDPGGGASEKLFF.

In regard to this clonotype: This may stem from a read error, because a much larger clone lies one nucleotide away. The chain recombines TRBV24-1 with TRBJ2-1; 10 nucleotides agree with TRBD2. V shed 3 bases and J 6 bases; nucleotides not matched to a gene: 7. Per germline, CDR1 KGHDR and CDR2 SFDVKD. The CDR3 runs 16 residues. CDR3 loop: CATSDQQAGGLNEQFF. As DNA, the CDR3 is TGTGCCACCAGTGATCAACAAGCGGGAGGGCTCAATGAGCAGTTCTTC.

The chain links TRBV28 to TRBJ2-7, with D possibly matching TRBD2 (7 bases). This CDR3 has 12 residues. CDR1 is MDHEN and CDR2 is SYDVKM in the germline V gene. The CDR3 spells CVTIGGDYEQYF. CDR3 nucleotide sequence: TGTGTCACTATAGGGGGGGACTACGAGCAGTACTTC.

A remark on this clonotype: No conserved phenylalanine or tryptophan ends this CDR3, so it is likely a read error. The CDR3 DNA reads as TGTAGCATCCAGAAGCGGCAGGGCGACAATGAGCAGTTCCTC. Amino acids: CSIQKRQGDNEQFL. This chain joins TRBV11-2 and TRBJ2-1; D tentatively reads TRBD1 or TRBD2 (5 bases each). CDR1 and CDR2 (germline): SGHAT, FQNNGV. CDR3 length equals 14 residues.

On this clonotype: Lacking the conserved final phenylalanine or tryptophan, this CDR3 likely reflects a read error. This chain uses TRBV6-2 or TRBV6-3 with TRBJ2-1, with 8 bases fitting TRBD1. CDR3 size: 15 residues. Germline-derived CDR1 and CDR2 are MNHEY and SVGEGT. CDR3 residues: CTSSYLQGAGNEQFI. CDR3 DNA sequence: TGTACCAGCAGTTACCTGCAGGGGGCAGGTAATGAGCAGTTCATC.

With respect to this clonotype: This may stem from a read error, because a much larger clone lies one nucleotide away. CDR3 coding DNA: TGCAGTGCTAGAAGGGTCCAGCCGAACACTGAAGCTTTCTTT. Amino acid sequence: CSARRVQPNTEAFF. The chain has TRBV20-1 and TRBJ1-1; unclear D gene. The V gene lost 2 bases and the J gene lost 1 base, with 11 bases spanning the gap. CDR1 is DFQATT, CDR2 SNEGSKA, per germline (reference sequence). The CDR3 totals 14 residues.

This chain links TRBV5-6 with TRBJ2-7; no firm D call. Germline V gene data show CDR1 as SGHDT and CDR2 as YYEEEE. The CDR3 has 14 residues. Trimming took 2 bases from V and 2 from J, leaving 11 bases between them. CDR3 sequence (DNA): TGTGCCAGCAGCTTAATAGGGATGACCTACGAGCAGTACTTC. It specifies CASSLIGMTYEQYF.

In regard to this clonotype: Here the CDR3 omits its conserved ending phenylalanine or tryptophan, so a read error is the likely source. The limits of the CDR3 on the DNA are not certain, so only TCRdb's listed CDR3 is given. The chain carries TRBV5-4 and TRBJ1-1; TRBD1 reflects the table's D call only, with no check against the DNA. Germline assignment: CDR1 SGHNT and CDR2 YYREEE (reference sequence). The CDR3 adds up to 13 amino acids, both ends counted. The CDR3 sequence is CAMVRGRGTEALS.

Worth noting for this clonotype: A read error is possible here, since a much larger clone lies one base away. CDR3 nucleotide sequence: TGTGCCAGCTCACCACGAAAAGATGAAGCTTTCTTT. It yields the protein CASSPRKDEAFF. This sequence joins TRBV18 and TRBJ1-1; D remains ambiguous. In germline, CDR1 is KGHSH, CDR2 LQKENI. This CDR3 has 12 amino acids. V was cut by 1 base and J by 7 bases, with 7 bases left in between.

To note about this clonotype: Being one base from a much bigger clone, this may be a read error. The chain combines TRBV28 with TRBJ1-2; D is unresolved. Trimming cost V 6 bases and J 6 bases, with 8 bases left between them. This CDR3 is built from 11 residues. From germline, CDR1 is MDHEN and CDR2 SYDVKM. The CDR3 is CASSQTNGYTF. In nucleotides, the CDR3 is TGTGCCAGCAGCCAAACGAATGGCTACACCTTC.

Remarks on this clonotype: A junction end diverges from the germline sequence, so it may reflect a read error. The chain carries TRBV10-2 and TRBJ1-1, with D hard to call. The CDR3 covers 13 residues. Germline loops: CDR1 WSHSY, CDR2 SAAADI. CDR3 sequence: CASSRSENTEVFF. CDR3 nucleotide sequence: TGCGCCAGCAGCAGGTCAGAGAACACTGAAGTTTTTTTT.